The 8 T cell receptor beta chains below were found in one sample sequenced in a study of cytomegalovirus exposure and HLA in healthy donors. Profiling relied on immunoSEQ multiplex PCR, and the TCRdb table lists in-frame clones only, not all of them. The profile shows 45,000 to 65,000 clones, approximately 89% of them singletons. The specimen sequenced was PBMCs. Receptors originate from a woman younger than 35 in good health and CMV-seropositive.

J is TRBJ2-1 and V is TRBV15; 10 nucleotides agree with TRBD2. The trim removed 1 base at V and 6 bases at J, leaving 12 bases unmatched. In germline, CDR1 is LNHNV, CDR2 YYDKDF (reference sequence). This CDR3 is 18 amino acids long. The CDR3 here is CATSRGRWSGGAPNEQFF. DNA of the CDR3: TGTGCCACCAGCAGAGGACGGTGGAGCGGGGGGGCCCCCAATGAGCAGTTCTTC.

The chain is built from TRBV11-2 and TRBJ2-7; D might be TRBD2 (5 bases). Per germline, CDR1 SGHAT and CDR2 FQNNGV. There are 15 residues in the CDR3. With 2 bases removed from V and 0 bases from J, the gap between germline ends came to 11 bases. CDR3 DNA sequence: TGTGCCAGCAGCTTAACGGGGTCTAGCTCCTACGAGCAGTACTTC. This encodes CASSLTGSSSYEQYF.

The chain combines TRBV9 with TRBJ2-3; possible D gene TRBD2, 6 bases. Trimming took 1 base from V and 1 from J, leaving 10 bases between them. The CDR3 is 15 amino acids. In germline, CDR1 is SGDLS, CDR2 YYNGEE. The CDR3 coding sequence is TGTGCCAGCAGCGTAACTAGCATCGGCACAGATACGCAGTATTTT. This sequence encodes CASSVTSIGTDTQYF.

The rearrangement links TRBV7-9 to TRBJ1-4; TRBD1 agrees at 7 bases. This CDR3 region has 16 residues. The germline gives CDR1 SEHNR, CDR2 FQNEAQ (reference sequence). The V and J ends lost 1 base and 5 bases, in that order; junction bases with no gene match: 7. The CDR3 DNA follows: TGTGCCAGCAGCTTAGGGGAGGACAGGAAGAATGAAAAACTGTTTTTT. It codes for CASSLGEDRKNEKLFF.

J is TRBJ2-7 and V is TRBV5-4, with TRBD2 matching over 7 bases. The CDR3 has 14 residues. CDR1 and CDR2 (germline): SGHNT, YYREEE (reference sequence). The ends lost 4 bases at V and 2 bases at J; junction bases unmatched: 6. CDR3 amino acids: CASSDGLVPYEQYF. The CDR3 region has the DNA TGTGCCAGCAGCGACGGACTAGTACCCTACGAGCAGTACTTC.

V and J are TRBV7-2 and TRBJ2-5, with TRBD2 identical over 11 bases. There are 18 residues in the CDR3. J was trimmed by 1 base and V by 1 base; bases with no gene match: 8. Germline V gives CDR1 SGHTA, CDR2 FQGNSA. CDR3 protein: CASSLVLLAGVPQETQYF. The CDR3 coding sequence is TGTGCCAGCAGCTTAGTGTTACTAGCGGGGGTCCCCCAAGAGACCCAGTACTTC.

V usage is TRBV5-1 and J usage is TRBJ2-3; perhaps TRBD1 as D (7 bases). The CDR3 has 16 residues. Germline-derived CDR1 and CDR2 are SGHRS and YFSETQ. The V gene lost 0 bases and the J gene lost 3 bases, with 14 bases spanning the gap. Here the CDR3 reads CASSLDSGGSTDTQYF. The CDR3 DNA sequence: TGCGCCAGCAGCTTGGACTCAGGGGGGAGTACAGATACGCAGTATTTT.

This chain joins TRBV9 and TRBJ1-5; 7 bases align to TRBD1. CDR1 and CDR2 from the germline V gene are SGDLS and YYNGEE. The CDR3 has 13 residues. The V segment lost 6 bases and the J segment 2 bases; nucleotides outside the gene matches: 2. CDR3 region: CASNGQGNQPQHF. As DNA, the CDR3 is TGTGCCAGCAACGGACAGGGCAATCAGCCCCAGCATTTT.